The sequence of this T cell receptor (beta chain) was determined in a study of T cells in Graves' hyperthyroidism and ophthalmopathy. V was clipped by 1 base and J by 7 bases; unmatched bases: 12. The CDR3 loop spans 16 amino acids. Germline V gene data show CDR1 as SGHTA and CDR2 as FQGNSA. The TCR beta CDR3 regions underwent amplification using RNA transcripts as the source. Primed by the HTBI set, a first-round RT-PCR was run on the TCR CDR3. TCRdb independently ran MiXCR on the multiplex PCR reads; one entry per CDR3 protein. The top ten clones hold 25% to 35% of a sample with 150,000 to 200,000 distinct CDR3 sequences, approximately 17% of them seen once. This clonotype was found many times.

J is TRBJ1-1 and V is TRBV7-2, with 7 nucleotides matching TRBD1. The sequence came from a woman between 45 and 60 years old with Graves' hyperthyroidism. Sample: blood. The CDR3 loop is CASSLGQRGRFFEAFF. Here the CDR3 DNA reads TGTGCCAGCAGCTTAGGCCAGAGGGGGCGGTTTTTTGAAGCTTTCTTT.